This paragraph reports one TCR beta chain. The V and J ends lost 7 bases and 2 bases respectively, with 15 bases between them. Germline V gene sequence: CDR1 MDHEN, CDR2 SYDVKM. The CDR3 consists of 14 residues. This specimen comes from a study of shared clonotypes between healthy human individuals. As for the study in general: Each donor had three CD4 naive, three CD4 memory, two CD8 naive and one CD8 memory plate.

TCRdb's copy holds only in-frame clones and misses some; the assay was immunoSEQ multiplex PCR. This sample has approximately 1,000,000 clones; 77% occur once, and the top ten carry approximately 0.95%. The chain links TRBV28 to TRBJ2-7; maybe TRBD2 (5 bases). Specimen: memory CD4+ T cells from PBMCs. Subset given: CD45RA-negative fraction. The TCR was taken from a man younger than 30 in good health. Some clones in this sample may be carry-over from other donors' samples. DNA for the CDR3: TGTGCCAGCACTGTAGCGTCGAGGCCCTACGAGCAGTACTTC. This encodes CASTVASRPYEQYF.